This record looks at one T cell receptor (beta chain) sequence and its context. Its antigen remains unknown. The sample comes from a study of shared clonotypes between healthy human individuals. Study results and limitations: Several donors showed sharing of 4.5% to 6% of naive CD4 clonotypes. Generation probabilities were higher for clonotypes shared across all four sorted-subset donors than for unshared ones.

Germline V CDR1 and CDR2: SGHDT, YYEEEE. The CDR3 has 16 residues. V was pared by 4 bases and J by 3 bases, with 9 bases of the junction left unmatched. It was across several immunoSEQ plates that each subset's genomic DNA was evenly split. Assay used: immunoSEQ multiplex PCR; TCRdb lists only in-frame clones, some missing. The repertoire holds approximately 700,000 clones, with 73% as singletons. V usage is TRBV5-6 and J usage is TRBJ1-4, with 7 positions matching TRBD1. The receptor was isolated from a woman in her twenties or thirties in good health. Material: memory CD4+ T cells sorted from blood. Indicated subset: CD45RA-negative fraction. Here the CDR3 reads CASSVGTDPSNEKLFF. CDR3 in DNA: TGTGCCAGCAGCGTGGGGACAGACCCATCTAATGAAAAACTGTTTTTT.